A single sample gave rise to the 15 T cell receptor beta chains below, sequenced in a study of glioma-infiltrating T cells. Amplification of TCR alpha and beta CDR3 regions from RNA used iRepertoire nested multiplex PCR. MiXCR was run by TCRdb on the multiplex PCR reads, yielding one entry per CDR3 protein. The table includes under 150,000 distinct CDR3 sequences, around 23% detected once. The sample taken for sequencing was glioma tissue, nonneoplastic brain tissue, or PBMCs (not recorded which). Source of these receptors: a human donor with low-grade glioma or glioblastoma, undergoing nonglioma brain surgery, or in good health (not recorded which).

This clonotype appeared a few times. The chain joins TRBV7-9 to TRBJ1-2; no definite D call. There are 15 residues in the CDR3. Germline loops: CDR1 SEHNR, CDR2 FQNEAQ (reference sequence). V lost 5 bases to trimming and J lost 5 bases, with 18 bases between them. DNA of the CDR3: TGTGCCAGCAGCCACAATTTGGTGACCGGATATGGCTACACCTTC. Its translation: CASSHNLVTGYGYTF.

This clonotype has a count of ten or more. CDR3 amino acids: CATSRAGALRETQYF. The CDR3, as DNA: TGTGCCACCAGCAGAGCGGGGGCCCTCCGGGAGACCCAGTACTTC. The chain recombines TRBV15 with TRBJ2-5, with D perhaps TRBD1 or TRBD2 (6 bases each). CDR1 is LNHNV and CDR2 is YYDKDF in the germline V gene (reference sequence). Deletions cut 1 base from V and 5 bases from J, with 14 bases between. This CDR3 has 15 amino acids.

With regard to this clonotype: It is unclear where the CDR3 begins or ends on the DNA, so no DNA is shown, and the CDR3 is as TCRdb lists it. V usage is TRBV7-9 and J usage is TRBJ1-5. The CDR3 length equals 18 residues, ends included. The germline gives CDR1 SEHNR, CDR2 FQNEAQ (reference sequence). CDR3 amino acids: CDSSFYICSAADSQPQHF.

As to this clonotype: Germline and junction disagree at one end, which may indicate a read error. The rearrangement uses TRBV6-1 and TRBJ2-3, with D possibly called TRBD1 or TRBD2 (6 bases each). The CDR3 has 16 amino acids. Per the germline V gene, CDR1 is MNHNS and CDR2 is SASEGT. DNA for the CDR3: TGTGCCAGCAGAACCCAAGGGGGGCGAAGGACAGATACGCAGTGTTTT. Protein: CASRTQGGRRTDTQCF.

V gene TRBV2 combines with J gene TRBJ2-3, with 9 bases lining up with TRBD2. V was pared by 10 bases and J by 1 base, with 3 bases of the junction left unmatched. The length of the CDR3 is 13 residues. Germline V gene lookup returns CDR1 SNHLY and CDR2 FYNNEI. The chain's CDR3 is CATERGGTDTQYF. CDR3 nucleotides: TGTGCCACCGAGCGGGGGGGCACAGATACGCAGTATTTT.

This clonotype was detected a few times. The chain is built from TRBV10-3 and TRBJ2-5; 11 bases line up with TRBD2. CDR3 size: 16 residues. Germline V lookup: CDR1 ENHRY, CDR2 SYGVKD. The V and J ends lost 10 bases and 1 base, in that order; junction bases with no gene match: 11. DNA for the CDR3: TGTGCCACCCAAGTCGGGACTAGCGGAGTCCAAGAGACCCAGTACTTC. Its protein is CATQVGTSGVQETQYF.

Points on this clonotype: This may be a read error, as it is one base from a much larger clone. J is TRBJ2-7 and V is TRBV2; D unclear. The CDR3 is made up of 15 amino acids. Germline-derived CDR1 and CDR2 are SNHLY and FYNNEI. The germline V and J ends were trimmed by 8 bases and 4 bases, with 21 bases remaining between them. The CDR3 sequence: CASGYSTRPPYEQYV. The CDR3 DNA reads as TGTGCCAGCGGTTACTCGACCAGACCCCCTTACGAGCAGTACGTC.

J is TRBJ2-7 and V is TRBV7-2; TRBD1 is a possible D gene (6 bases). Germline-derived CDR1 and CDR2 are SGHTA and FQGNSA. The CDR3 consists of 16 residues. Trimming cost V 1 base and J 3 bases, with 16 bases left between them. CDR3 nucleotides: TGTGCCAGCAGCTTAGGAGGCGTGGCAGGGGTCTACGAGCAGTACGTC. It yields the protein CASSLGGVAGVYEQYV.

As concerns this clonotype: A much more abundant neighbour one base away suggests this may be a read error. The chain is built from TRBV4-1 and TRBJ1-2; no definite D call. Trimming removed 6 bases from V and 2 bases from J, with 4 bases in between. CDR3 size: 11 residues. CDR1 is MGHRA and CDR2 is YSYEKL in the germline V gene. CDR3 in amino acids: CASSGNYGYTF. The CDR3 nucleotides are TGCGCCAGCAGTGGGAACTATGGCTACACCTTC.

This clonotype was seen ten or more times. The chain is built from TRBV6-1 and TRBJ2-5; 12 bases match TRBD1. The V segment lost 6 bases and the J segment 4 bases; nucleotides outside the gene matches: 12. CDR1 and CDR2 (germline): MNHNS, SASEGT. There are 17 residues in the CDR3. CDR3 bases: TGTGCCAGCAGAACCTATTCCGGGACAGGGGGCGGAGAGACCCAGTACTTC. It yields the protein CASRTYSGTGGGETQYF.

This rearrangement joins TRBV18 to TRBJ2-1; D is unresolved. The length of the CDR3 is 11 residues. Germline-derived CDR1 and CDR2 are KGHSH and LQKENI. The V and J ends lost 6 bases and 8 bases respectively, with 8 bases between them. The CDR3 DNA follows: TGTGCCAGCTCGGTCGGCGATGAGCAGTTCTTC. It is translated as CASSVGDEQFF.

This clonotype was picked up a small number of times. The chain couples TRBV10-3 to TRBJ2-5, with 8 bases that match TRBD2. Germline CDR1 reads ENHRY; CDR2 reads SYGVKD. The CDR3 spans 16 residues. V lost 0 bases and J lost 3; bases outside the gene matches: 6. The CDR3 spells CAISESRGTSKETQYF. CDR3 nucleotide sequence: TGTGCCATCAGTGAGTCGAGGGGGACTAGTAAAGAGACCCAGTACTTC.

This clonotype has just one count. Given a much more abundant clone one base away, this may be a read error. The chain is built from TRBV6-2 or TRBV6-3 and TRBJ2-1; 10 positions match TRBD2. CDR3 length equals 16 residues. Germline V lookup: CDR1 MNHEY, CDR2 SVGEGT. The ends lost 2 bases at V and 7 bases at J; junction bases unmatched: 8. As DNA, the CDR3 is TGTGCCAGCAGTTACCACATAGCGGGGGGTCAGAATGAGCAGTTCTTC. This sequence encodes CASSYHIAGGQNEQFF.

The rearrangement joins TRBV18 to TRBJ2-1, with D hard to call. This CDR3 comprises 16 residues. With 1 base removed from V and 5 bases from J, the gap between germline ends came to 15 bases. Germline V lookup: CDR1 KGHSH, CDR2 LQKENI. The CDR3 DNA reads TGTGCCAGCTCACCACAATCCAGGCCGGCTAACAATGAGCAGTTCTTC. Its protein is CASSPQSRPANNEQFF.

This clonotype came up many times. The chain combines TRBV29-1 with TRBJ2-3, with D hard to call. This CDR3 comprises 13 residues. Trimming stripped 7 bases from V and 0 bases from J, with 11 bases between. Germline CDR1 reads SQVTM; CDR2 reads ANQGSEA. The CDR3 sequence is CSGSKPSTDTQYF. CDR3 bases: TGCAGCGGTTCCAAACCTAGCACAGATACGCAGTATTTT.